These T cell receptor beta chains were read from a single sample in a study of shared clonotypes between healthy human individuals. TCRdb's table, derived via immunoSEQ multiplex PCR, lists solely in-frame clones and lacks some. This sample has around 600,000 clones, with approximately 95% found just once. The sample was naive CD8+ T cells sorted from blood. The receptors originated from a woman aged 30 to 39 in good health. CDR3s include the opening cysteine and the closing phenylalanine or tryptophan. D genes are given only for firm matches. Size is stated for part of the rows, as once, few or many counts, or as a class when the clone is expanded.

clone_size,d_call,v_call,cdr3_length,j_call,cdr3_nt,cdr3_aa
.,.,TRBV6-7,14,TRBJ2-5,TGTGCCAGCAGGGGGCCCGGGCAGCAAGAGACCCAGTACTTC,CASRGPGQQETQYF
once,TRBD2,TRBV5-1,15,TRBJ2-7,TGCGCCAGCAGCTCGACTAGCGGGAGAACCTACGAGCAGTACTTC,CASSSTSGRTYEQYF
.,.,TRBV30,14,TRBJ1-5,TGTGCCTGGAGTGTGAGGGGGAATGATCAGCCCCAGCATTTT,CAWSVRGNDQPQHF
.,.,TRBV10-1,15,TRBJ2-7,TGCGCCAGCAGTGAGTCTTTAGGGGGGACCTACGAGCAGTACTTC,CASSESLGGTYEQYF
.,TRBD1,TRBV10-3,15,TRBJ2-7,TGTGCCATCAGTGAGCAGACAGGGTTGGGGGACGAGCAGTACTTC,CAISEQTGLGDEQYF
.,TRBD2,TRBV7-8,16,TRBJ2-7,TGTGCCAGCAGCTTAAGACTAGCGGGAACCGCCTACGAGCAGTACTTC,CASSLRLAGTAYEQYF
.,.,TRBV27,14,TRBJ2-5,TGTGCCACAGGCCGGGACACCTCGAAAGAGACCCAGTACTTC,CATGRDTSKETQYF
.,.,TRBV20-1,10,TRBJ2-7,TGCAGTGCTAGGGACTACGAGCAGTACTTC,CSARDYEQYF
.,.,TRBV2,12,TRBJ2-4,TGTGCCAGCAGTGAGGCAGAAAACATTCAGTACTTC,CASSEAENIQYF
.,TRBD1,TRBV28,19,TRBJ2-7,TGTGCCAGCAGTTTATCCCGGGGACAGGGGGTGCTTAGACACTACGAGCAGTACTTC,CASSLSRGQGVLRHYEQYF
.,.,TRBV4-1,12,TRBJ2-5,TGCGCCAGCAGCCACCGTGAAGGGACCCAGTACTTC,CASSHREGTQYF
.,TRBD1,TRBV15,14,TRBJ2-7,TGTGCCACCATGAGGGGGGACAGGCCCTACGAGCAGTACTTC,CATMRGDRPYEQYF
once,TRBD2,TRBV7-3,16,TRBJ2-1,TGTGCCAGCAGCCGATCGGGACTAGCGGGGGGTAATGAGCAGTTCTTC,CASSRSGLAGGNEQFF
.,TRBD2,TRBV7-9,14,TRBJ2-7,TGTGCCAGCAGCCAGATACTAGCGGGAGTCGAGCAGTACTTC,CASSQILAGVEQYF
.,.,TRBV4-2,18,TRBJ2-2,TGTGCCAGCAGCCAAGATCGGGCTTCCTTAGAAACAGTCGGGGAGCTGTTTTTT,CASSQDRASLETVGELFF
.,.,TRBV28,15,TRBJ1-1,TGTGCCAGCAGTCCCTCCGCGGGGCGAAACACTGAAGCTTTCTTT,CASSPSAGRNTEAFF
.,.,TRBV6-5,13,TRBJ2-2,TGTGCCAGCAGTTACATGGCGGGCGGGGAGCTGTTTTTT,CASSYMAGGELFF
once,.,TRBV7-9,14,TRBJ1-2,TGTGCCAGCAGCTCGACCCCAGGGACGCGCGGCTACACCTTC,CASSSTPGTRGYTF
.,TRBD1,TRBV2,18,TRBJ1-1,TGTGCCAGCAGTAACGATCCGGGACAGGGGGCCATGAACACTGAAGCTTTCTTT,CASSNDPGQGAMNTEAFF
.,.,TRBV19,14,TRBJ2-7,TGTGCCAGTAGTATAGGCAGGGATGCCCACGAGCAGTACTTC,CASSIGRDAHEQYF
.,.,TRBV6-5,14,TRBJ2-4,TGTGCCAGCAGTGGGACCGGCCAGGGGAACATTCAGTACTTC,CASSGTGQGNIQYF
once,TRBD1,TRBV7-6,16,TRBJ1-5,TGTGCCAGCAGCTTAGATCCGGGACAGCTAGATCAGCCCCAGCATTTT,CASSLDPGQLDQPQHF
.,.,TRBV5-6,14,TRBJ1-1,TGTGCCAGCAGTCCAATGGGTGAAGACACTGAAGCTTTCTTT,CASSPMGEDTEAFF
.,.,TRBV7-8,19,TRBJ1-2,TGTGCCAGCAGCTCACAAGGGGGGGGTCTTCGCAGCTTTGGATATGGCTACACCTTC,CASSSQGGGLRSFGYGYTF
once,.,TRBV9,12,TRBJ2-2,TGTGCCAGCAGCGTAGTACCCGGGGAGCTGTTTTTT,CASSVVPGELFF
once,.,TRBV2,11,TRBJ2-3,TGTGCCAGCAGTGCCGTTGATACGCAGTATTTT,CASSAVDTQYF
.,TRBD2,TRBV9,15,TRBJ2-1,TGTGCCAGCAGCGTAGTGGGGGAGGGAGACAATGAGCAGTTCTTC,CASSVVGEGDNEQFF
.,.,TRBV28,14,TRBJ1-2,TGTGCCAGCAGGCCGACAGAGCTATTCTATGGCTACACCTTC,CASRPTELFYGYTF
.,TRBD1,TRBV28,14,TRBJ1-5,TGTGCCAGCAGTTCGACAGGGGTTGGTCAGCCCCAGCATTTT,CASSSTGVGQPQHF
.,.,TRBV19,15,TRBJ1-5,TGTGCCAGCCTTAGCGGCGGGAAACACAATCAGCCCCAGCATTTT,CASLSGGKHNQPQHF
.,.,TRBV7-9,14,TRBJ2-7,TGTGCCAGCAGCCGGGAGGACAGGTTATACGAGCAGTACTTC,CASSREDRLYEQYF
.,.,TRBV28,12,TRBJ1-3,TGTGCCAGCAGCGGGCACAGAAACACCATATATTTT,CASSGHRNTIYF
.,.,TRBV4-1,15,TRBJ1-5,TGCGCCAGCAGCCCTGCTGGGAACAGCTATCAGCCCCAGCATTTT,CASSPAGNSYQPQHF
once,.,TRBV10-3,16,TRBJ2-1,TGTGCCATCAGTGAGTCTGGGGAGTCCTCCTACAATGAGCAGTTCTTC,CAISESGESSYNEQFF
.,TRBD2,TRBV27,15,TRBJ2-1,TGTGCCAGCAGTTTAGGGCTAGCGGGCTACAATGAGCAGTTCTTC,CASSLGLAGYNEQFF
once,.,TRBV28,13,TRBJ2-7,TGTGCCAGCAGTTTATTGGCGGCCTACGAGCAGTACTTC,CASSLLAAYEQYF
.,.,TRBV27,15,TRBJ2-7,TGTGCCAGCAGTTTCTTAGGAGTTCCCTCCTACGAGCAGTACTTC,CASSFLGVPSYEQYF
once,TRBD1,TRBV27,15,TRBJ2-1,TGTGCCAGCAGCCCGGTCCAGGGGGCACACAATGAGCAGTTCTTC,CASSPVQGAHNEQFF
.,.,TRBV6-6,15,TRBJ1-4,TGTGCCAGCATGGTAGATGTGGGGGCGGATGAAAAACTGTTTTTT,CASMVDVGADEKLFF
.,.,TRBV4-1,15,TRBJ1-5,TGCGCCAGCAGCCAAGTGAAGGGCAGCAATCAGCCCCAGCATTTT,CASSQVKGSNQPQHF
.,TRBD1,TRBV4-1,16,TRBJ2-7,TGCGCCAGCAGCCAAGATCGCGGGACAGGAGCCTACGAGCAGTACTTC,CASSQDRGTGAYEQYF
.,TRBD1,TRBV6-1,13,TRBJ2-4,TGTGCCAGCAGTGGGACAGGGGTAATCATTCAGTACTTC,CASSGTGVIIQYF
.,.,TRBV5-6,14,TRBJ2-2,TGTGCCAGCAGCTTGAATTCGGATACCGGGGAGCTGTTTTTT,CASSLNSDTGELFF
.,TRBD2,TRBV19,16,TRBJ2-7,TGTGCCAGTAGTGCAATGACTAGCGGGATCTTCTACGAGCAGTACTTC,CASSAMTSGIFYEQYF
.,.,TRBV5-6,13,TRBJ1-1,TGTGCCAGCAGCCTGGGGTATGCCACTGAAGCTTTCTTT,CASSLGYATEAFF